This T cell receptor (beta chain) was captured in a study of early T cells in non-severe SARS-CoV-2 infection. The overall study: With bulk RNA from unsorted whole blood as input, sequencing yielded unpaired chains.

Points on this clonotype: As yet, its antigen is unknown.

Overall study results and limits: VDJdb matching, biased toward anti-spike CD8 responses, missed private and CD4 specificities.

Trimming at V came to 8 bases and at J to 9 bases, leaving 12 bases not matched to a gene. The CDR3 sequence is 14 residues long. Germline V gives CDR1 MNHEY, CDR2 SVGEGT. Individually, cDNA molecules had unique molecular identifiers attached to them. TCRdb recomputed calls from the 5' RACE reads with MiXCR, one row per CDR3 protein. The repertoire holds 70,000 or so distinct CDR3 sequences, 11% seen once, with about 6.4% in the top ten. This receptor was taken from an adult who was a healthcare worker with PCR-confirmed SARS-CoV-2 infection or an uninfected control (not recorded which). J is TRBJ2-1 and V is TRBV6-2 or TRBV6-3; 8 bases map to TRBD2. Sequenced input: whole blood. The CDR3 here is CASDQSAGGFEQFF. The CDR3 DNA reads as TGTGCCAGCGATCAGTCGGCGGGGGGATTTGAGCAGTTCTTC.